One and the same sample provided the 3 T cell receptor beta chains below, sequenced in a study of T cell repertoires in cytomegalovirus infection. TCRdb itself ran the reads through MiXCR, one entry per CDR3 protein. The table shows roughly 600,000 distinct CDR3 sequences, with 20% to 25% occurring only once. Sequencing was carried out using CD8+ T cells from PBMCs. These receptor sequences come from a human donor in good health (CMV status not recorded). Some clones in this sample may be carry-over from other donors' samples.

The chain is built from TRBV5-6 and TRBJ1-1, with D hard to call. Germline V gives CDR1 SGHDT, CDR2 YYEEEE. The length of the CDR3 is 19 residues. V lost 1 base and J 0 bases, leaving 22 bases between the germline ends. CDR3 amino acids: CASSLFGLYLEAMNTEAFF. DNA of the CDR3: TGTGCCAGCAGCTTGTTTGGACTCTACCTAGAAGCAATGAACACTGAAGCTTTCTTT.

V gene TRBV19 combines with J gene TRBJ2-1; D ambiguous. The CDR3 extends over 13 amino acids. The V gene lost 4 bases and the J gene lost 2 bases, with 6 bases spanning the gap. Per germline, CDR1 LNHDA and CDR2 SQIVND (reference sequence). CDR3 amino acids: CASSTTAYNEQFF. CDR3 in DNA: TGTGCCAGTAGTACTACAGCCTACAATGAGCAGTTCTTC. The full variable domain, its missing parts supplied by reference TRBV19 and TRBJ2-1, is DGGITQSPKYLFRKEGQNVTLSCEQNLNHDAMYWYRQDPGQGLRLIYYSQIVNDFQKGDIAEGYSVSREKKESFPLTVTSAQKNPTAFYLCASSTTAYNEQFFGPGTRLTVL.

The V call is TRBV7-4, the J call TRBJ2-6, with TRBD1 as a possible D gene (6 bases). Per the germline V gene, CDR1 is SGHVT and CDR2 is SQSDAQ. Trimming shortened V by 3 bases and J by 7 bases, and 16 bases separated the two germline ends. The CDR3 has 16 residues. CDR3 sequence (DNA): TGTGCCAGCAGCTTGTCCACGGGACACAAAGCCAACGTCCTGACTTTC. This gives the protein CASSLSTGHKANVLTF.